This TCR beta chain appears in the sequencing data of a study of cytomegalovirus exposure and HLA in healthy donors. Study-wide points: TRBV6-2, TRBV6-3 and other indistinguishable V segments were excluded. Cytomegalovirus association was assigned to more than 150 TCR beta chains. Approximately 17,000 TCR beta sequences were associated with HLA alleles at 0.05 false discovery rate in a later analysis. Based on reports, TCR beta sequences accurately predicted HLA-A and HLA-B alleles for most subjects.

The PCR contained 60 Vbeta and 13 Jbeta primers. TCRdb's copy holds only in-frame clones and misses some; the assay was immunoSEQ multiplex PCR. Counted here are 50,000 or so clones, around 81% occurring once; the ten biggest clones make up 2% to 2.5%. Comment on this clone: Its antigen is currently unknown.

Germline lookup yields CDR1 SEHNR and CDR2 FQNEAQ (reference sequence). The CDR3 length is 12 residues. V gave up 2 bases and J gave up 7 bases, with 8 bases separating them. This receptor was identified in a boy aged 5-17 years in good health and CMV-seropositive. The chain couples TRBV7-9 to TRBJ1-1; D uncertain. Sequencing input: PBMCs. DNA for the CDR3: TGTGCCAGCAGCTTACCGTCGGGTGAAGCTTTCTTT. Translated: CASSLPSGEAFF.